Below, 28 T cell receptor delta chains from the same sample are listed, as sequenced in a study of gamma-delta chains in newborns, infants, children. TCRdb made new clone calls on the reads using CATT. The sample has more than 1,500 delta-chain clones; more than 35% are singletons. Specimen: blood. The source is a child who had a fever.

The sample holds a few counts of this clone. At one end, the junction sequence differs from germline, possibly due to a read error. The J gene is TRDJ1, the V gene TRDV2, with TRDD3 identical over 7 bases. CDR3 length equals 15 residues. Germline-derived CDR1 and CDR2 are GEAIGNYY and EKD. In DNA, the CDR3 is TGTGCCTGTCCTTTACTGGGGATCTCTACCGATAAACCCATCTTT. The encoded protein is CACPLLGISTDKPIF.

For this clone: The junction shows a germline mismatch at one end, possibly a read error. The CDR3 spells CACDTGGYGSSRDTRQMFF. Written as DNA, the CDR3 is TGTGCCTGTGACACTGGGGGATACGGGAGCTCCCGGGACACCCGACAGATGTTTTTC. The rearrangement uses TRDV2 and TRDJ3; TRDD3 agrees at 11 bases. Germline loops: CDR1 GEAIGNYY, CDR2 EKD. This CDR3 has 19 amino acids.

With respect to this clone: The junction differs from germline at one of its ends, possibly a read error. J is TRDJ3 and V is TRDV2; TRDD3 matches at 7 bases. The CDR3 covers 21 residues. Germline V gives CDR1 GEAIGNYY, CDR2 EKD. CDR3 amino acids: CACDTYDGGGQSSWDTRRMFF. For the CDR3, the DNA is TGTGCCTGTGACACCTATGATGGTGGGGGACAAAGCTCCTGGGACACCCGACGGATGTTTTTC.

For this clone: At one of its ends the junction is not consistent with the germline gene, which may arise from a read error. The chain is built from TRDV2 and TRDJ3; 9 bases line up with TRDD3. The CDR3 runs 19 residues. CDR1 is GEAIGNYY, CDR2 EKD, per germline. CDR3 region: CASDKVLGESSWDTRQMFF. For the CDR3, the DNA is TGTGCCTCTGACAAAGTACTGGGGGAGAGCTCCTGGGACACCCGACAGATGTTTTTC.

The CDR3 nucleotides read TGTGCCTGTGACAGGCTGGGGGATAACGATAAACTCATCTTT. Translating it yields CACDRLGDNDKLIF. V gene TRDV2 combines with J gene TRDJ1, with 10 positions matching TRDD3. With V trimmed by 2 bases and J by 4 bases, 3 bases remained unmatched. This CDR3 has 14 residues. CDR1 is GEAIGNYY, CDR2 EKD, per germline.

Within the sample, this clone is large (0.1 to 1%). This specimen includes other DNA sequences encoding the same CDR3. This chain links TRDV1 with TRDJ1, with 12 bases fitting TRDD3. Looked up from germline, CDR1 is TSWWSYY and CDR2 is QGS. The CDR3 loop spans 21 amino acids. Germline trimming cut 5 bases from V and 3 bases from J; bases unmatched to any gene: 22. CDR3 in amino acids: CALGPPPTHWGIPRTADKLIF. The CDR3 DNA follows: TGTGCTCTTGGGCCCCCACCTACCCACTGGGGGATACCTCGTACAGCCGATAAACTCATCTTT.

As concerns this clone: Relative to the germline gene, one junction end is altered; a read error may explain this. This sample also contains other DNA sequences that code for the same CDR3. The CDR3: CACDTVAGDTRLTAQLFF. CDR3 in DNA: TGTGCCTGCGACACCGTAGCGGGGGATACGCGGTTGACAGCACAACTCTTCTTT. This chain joins TRDV2 and TRDJ2; 10 bases are shared with TRDD3. This CDR3 has 18 amino acids. CDR1 is GEAIGNYY and CDR2 is EKD in the germline V gene.

This clone was detected only a few times. The rearrangement uses TRDV2 and TRDJ1; 12 bases fit TRDD3. Germline trimming cut 0 bases from V and 1 base from J; bases unmatched to any gene: 2. Germline V gene sequence: CDR1 GEAIGNYY, CDR2 EKD. The CDR3 has 16 amino acids. In nucleotides, the CDR3 is TGTGCCTGTGACACCCTGGGGGATACGCCCACCGATAAACTCATCTTT. It yields the protein CACDTLGDTPTDKLIF.

V and J are TRDV2 and TRDJ3; 8 bases are a match to TRDD3. V lost 0 bases and J lost 1; bases outside the gene matches: 7. Germline lookup yields CDR1 GEAIGNYY and CDR2 EKD. The CDR3 is 19 residues long. In nucleotides, the CDR3 is TGTGCCTGTGACACCGCACTGGGGGTTCCTTCCTGGGACACCCGACAGATGTTTTTC. It codes for CACDTALGVPSWDTRQMFF.

The sample holds a few counts of this clone. J is TRDJ1 and V is TRDV2, with 11 bases lining up with TRDD3. The CDR3 runs to 21 residues. V shed 3 bases, J shed 0 bases, and the junction held 20 bases outside the gene matches. Germline CDR1 and CDR2: GEAIGNYY and EKD. The CDR3 sequence is CACDYLVPLGDTDHDTDKLIF. In DNA, the CDR3 is TGTGCCTGTGACTATTTAGTCCCCCTGGGGGATACAGACCACGACACCGATAAACTCATCTTT.

Only a few counts were recorded for this clone. V and J are TRDV2 and TRDJ1, with TRDD3 identical over 8 bases. CDR1 and CDR2 (germline): GEAIGNYY, EKD. V was pared by 3 bases and J by 4 bases, with 9 bases of the junction left unmatched. The CDR3 consists of 15 residues. In nucleotides, the CDR3 is TGTGCCTGTGACCAAATCGGGGGGATAGTCGATAAACTCATCTTT. Its translation is CACDQIGGIVDKLIF.

Concerning this clone: A much bigger clone sits one base away, suggesting this may be a read error. In the same sample, other DNA sequences code for this CDR3. The chain combines TRDV2 with TRDJ1; 12 nucleotides line up with TRDD3. The germline CDR1 and CDR2 sequences are GEAIGNYY and EKD. Trimming cost V 4 bases and J 3 bases; bases outside gene matches: 5. This CDR3 has 15 residues. The CDR3 loop is CACDLLGDTSDKLIF. As DNA, the CDR3 is TGTGCCTGTGATCTACTGGGGGATACTTCCGATAAACTCATCTTT.

A note on this clone: Other nucleotide sequences in the sample specify the same CDR3. This chain connects TRDV2 to TRDJ3; 8 bases match TRDD3. The ends lost 0 bases at V and 0 bases at J; junction bases unmatched: 6. The CDR3 length is 19 residues. CDR1 GEAIGNYY and CDR2 EKD come from the germline V gene. The DNA of the CDR3 is TGTGCCTGTGACACCGTTACCGGGGGATACTCCTGGGACACCCGACAGATGTTTTTC. Amino acids: CACDTVTGGYSWDTRQMFF.

This chain connects TRDV2 to TRDJ1, with 8 nucleotides matching TRDD3. V trimming: 6 bases; J trimming: 0 bases; junction bases outside the gene matches: 5. Germline loops: CDR1 GEAIGNYY, CDR2 EKD. The CDR3 consists of 14 residues. The CDR3 sequence is CACQPLGDTDKLIF. The CDR3 DNA sequence: TGTGCCTGTCAGCCACTGGGGGACACCGATAAACTCATCTTT.

Worth noting for this clone: Other nucleotide sequences in the sample specify the same CDR3. The chain combines TRDV2 with TRDJ1; TRDD3 aligns across 10 bases. V gave up 0 bases and J gave up 0 bases; unmatched junction bases: 12. CDR3 length: 19 amino acids. Germline V lookup: CDR1 GEAIGNYY, CDR2 EKD. The CDR3 region is CACDTVTGGYADYTDKLIF. The CDR3 coding sequence is TGTGCCTGTGACACCGTGACAGGGGGATACGCGGATTACACCGATAAACTCATCTTT.

The table lists this clone with a few counts. The chain carries TRDV2 and TRDJ1, with 11 positions matching TRDD3. The germline V gene has CDR1 GEAIGNYY and CDR2 EKD. With V trimmed by 3 bases and J by 6 bases, 14 bases remained unmatched. This CDR3 has 17 residues. The CDR3 region has the DNA TGTGCCTGTGACGCCATTACTGGGGGATATAGGTCCAATAAACTCATCTTT. The encoded protein is CACDAITGGYRSNKLIF.

This clone was counted between two and nine times. This chain connects TRDV2 to TRDJ1; a possible D gene is TRDD3 (6 bases). The germline V gene has CDR1 GEAIGNYY and CDR2 EKD. Deletions cut 0 bases from V and 7 bases from J, with 14 bases between. This CDR3 is 14 amino acids long. CDR3 coding DNA: TGTGCCTGTGACACCTTGTCGGGGGACCCTAAACTCATCTTT. Its protein product is CACDTLSGDPKLIF.

As to this clone: A much larger clone lies one base from this, so it may be a read error. The gene calls are TRDV2 and TRDJ1; TRDD3 agrees at 13 bases. CDR1 is GEAIGNYY, CDR2 EKD, per germline. This CDR3 is 17 amino acids long. The CDR3 nucleotides are TGTGCCTGGGACATACTGGGGGATACGCGGTACACCGATAAACTCATCTTT. Amino acids: CAWDILGDTRYTDKLIF.

Details on this clone: A junction boundary mismatches the germline segment, possibly from a read error. The gene calls are TRDV2 and TRDJ3, with 11 positions matching TRDD3. CDR3 size: 21 residues. Germline loops: CDR1 GEAIGNYY, CDR2 EKD. The CDR3: CACDTGPGGYTPSWDTRQIFF. For the CDR3, the DNA is TGTGCCTGTGACACCGGTCCTGGGGGATACACTCCATCCTGGGACACCCGACAGATTTTTTTC.

V and J are TRDV2 and TRDJ1; 11 bases line up with TRDD3. The CDR3 consists of 15 residues. Germline-derived CDR1 and CDR2 are GEAIGNYY and EKD. V lost 0 bases and J lost 4; bases outside the gene matches: 3. CDR3 amino acids: CACDTLLGDIDKLIF. CDR3 DNA sequence: TGTGCCTGTGACACCCTACTGGGGGATATCGATAAACTCATCTTT.

The J gene is TRDJ3, the V gene TRDV2, with D possibly being TRDD3 (6 bases). The V end lost 0 bases, the J end lost 0 bases, and 11 bases lay between the germline ends. The germline gives CDR1 GEAIGNYY, CDR2 EKD. This CDR3 has 18 amino acids. This CDR3 is CACDTGGGTSWDTRQMFF. The CDR3 DNA reads TGTGCCTGTGACACCGGAGGGGGAACCTCCTGGGACACCCGACAGATGTTTTTC.

The CDR3 region is CACDTLQTGGPRTDKLIF. The CDR3 region has the DNA TGTGCCTGTGACACTCTTCAAACTGGGGGACCTCGGACCGATAAACTCATCTTT. The V gene is TRDV2, the J gene TRDJ1; 9 nucleotides match TRDD3. V lost 1 base to trimming and J lost 2 bases; unmatched junction nucleotides: 13. The germline V gene encodes CDR1 GEAIGNYY and CDR2 EKD. The CDR3 has 18 amino acids.

Turning to this clone: At one of its ends the junction is not consistent with the germline gene, which may arise from a read error. V usage is TRDV2 and J usage is TRDJ2, with a tentative D call TRDD3 (6 bases). This CDR3 spans 13 amino acids. Per germline, CDR1 GEAIGNYY and CDR2 EKD. In nucleotides, the CDR3 is TGTGCCTGTGGCACCTGGGGGACAGCACAACTCTTCTTT. The encoded protein is CACGTWGTAQLFF.

In this sample, this clone turned up a few times. The chain uses TRDV2 and TRDJ1; 9 nucleotides agree with TRDD3. Germline assignment: CDR1 GEAIGNYY and CDR2 EKD. Unmatched junction bases numbered 6, after V lost 5 bases and J lost 0 bases. The CDR3 loop spans 15 amino acids. This CDR3 is CACVPLGDNTDKLIF. CDR3 coding DNA: TGTGCCTGTGTCCCTTTGGGGGATAACACCGATAAACTCATCTTT.

To note about this clone: In the same sample, other DNA sequences code for this CDR3. The CDR3 region has the DNA TGTGCCTGTGACACCGTGGGGATGGAAGCCGATAAACTCATCTTT. It codes for CACDTVGMEADKLIF. This chain joins TRDV2 and TRDJ1; D might be TRDD3 (6 bases). Looked up from germline, CDR1 is GEAIGNYY and CDR2 is EKD. The V end was cut by 0 bases, the J end by 3 bases, with 13 bases between. There are 15 residues in the CDR3.

Remarks on this clone: Its ends do not fully match the called genes, so a read error is possible. The CDR3 nucleotides read TGTGCCTGTGACTTCGTGGGGGATCCCTCCTCCCGGGACACCCGACAGATGTTTTTC. This codes for CACDFVGDPSSRDTRQMFF. The chain employs TRDV2 and TRDJ3, with 8 positions matching TRDD3. The CDR3 contains 19 residues. Germline V gene lookup returns CDR1 GEAIGNYY and CDR2 EKD.

The chain's CDR3 is CACDATGGSSPWDTRQMFF. The CDR3, as DNA: TGTGCCTGTGACGCGACTGGGGGATCGAGCCCCTGGGACACCCGACAGATGTTTTTC. The chain carries TRDV2 and TRDJ3; 10 bases align to TRDD3. The germline CDR1 and CDR2 sequences are GEAIGNYY and EKD. CDR3 size: 19 residues. The ends lost 3 bases at V and 2 bases at J; junction bases unmatched: 9.

The genes are TRDV2 and TRDJ1; D might be TRDD3 (5 bases). Trimming left V 3 bases short and J 0 bases short, with 7 bases between. CDR3 size: 13 residues. Germline CDR1 and CDR2: GEAIGNYY and EKD. The CDR3: CACDPIHTDKLIF. Written as DNA, the CDR3 is TGTGCCTGTGACCCGATACACACCGATAAACTCATCTTT.